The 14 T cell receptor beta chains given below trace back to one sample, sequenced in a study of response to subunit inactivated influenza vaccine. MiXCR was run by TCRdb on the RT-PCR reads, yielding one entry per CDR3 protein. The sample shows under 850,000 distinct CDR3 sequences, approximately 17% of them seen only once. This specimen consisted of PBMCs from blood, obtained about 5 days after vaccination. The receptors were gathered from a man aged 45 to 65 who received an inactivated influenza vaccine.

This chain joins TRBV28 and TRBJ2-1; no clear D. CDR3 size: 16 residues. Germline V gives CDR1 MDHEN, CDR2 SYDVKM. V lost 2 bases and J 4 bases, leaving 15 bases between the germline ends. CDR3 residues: CASSLAPGRWYNEQFF. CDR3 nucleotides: TGTGCCAGCAGTTTAGCCCCGGGTAGGTGGTACAATGAGCAGTTCTTC.

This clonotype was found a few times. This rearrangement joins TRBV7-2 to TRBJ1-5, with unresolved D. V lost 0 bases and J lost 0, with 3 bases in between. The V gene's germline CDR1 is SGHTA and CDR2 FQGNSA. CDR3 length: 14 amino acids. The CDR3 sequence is CASSLAVSNQPQHF. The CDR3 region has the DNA TGTGCCAGCAGCTTAGCAGTTAGCAATCAGCCCCAGCATTTT.

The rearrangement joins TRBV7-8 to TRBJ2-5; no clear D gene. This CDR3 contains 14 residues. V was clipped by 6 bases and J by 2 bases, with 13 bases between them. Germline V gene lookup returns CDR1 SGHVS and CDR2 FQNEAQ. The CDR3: CASSPQPYQETQYF. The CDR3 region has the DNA TGTGCCAGCAGTCCTCAGCCATATCAAGAGACCCAGTACTTC.

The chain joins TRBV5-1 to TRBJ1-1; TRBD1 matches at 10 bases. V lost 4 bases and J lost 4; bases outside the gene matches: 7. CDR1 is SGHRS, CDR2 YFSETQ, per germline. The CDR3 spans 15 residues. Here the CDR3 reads CASSRQGALGTEAFF. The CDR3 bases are TGCGCCAGCAGCAGACAGGGGGCATTAGGCACTGAAGCTTTCTTT. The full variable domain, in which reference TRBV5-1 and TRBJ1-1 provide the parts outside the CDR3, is KAGVTQTPRYLIKTRGQQVTLSCSPISGHRSVSWYQQTPGQGLQFLFEYFSETQRNKGNFPGRFSGRQFSNSRSEMNVSTLELGDSALYLCASSRQGALGTEAFFGQGTRLTVV.

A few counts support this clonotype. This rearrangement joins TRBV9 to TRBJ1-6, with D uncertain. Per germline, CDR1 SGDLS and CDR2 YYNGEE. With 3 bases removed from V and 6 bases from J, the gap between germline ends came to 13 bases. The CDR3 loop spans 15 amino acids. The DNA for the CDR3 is TGTGCCAGCAGCGCCGACTCCCTGAGTAATTCACCCCTCCACTTT. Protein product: CASSADSLSNSPLHF.

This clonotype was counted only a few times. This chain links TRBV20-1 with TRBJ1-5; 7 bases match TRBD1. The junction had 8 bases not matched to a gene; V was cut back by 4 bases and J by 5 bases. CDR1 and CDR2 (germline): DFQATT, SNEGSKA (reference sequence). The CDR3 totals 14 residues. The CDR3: CSANTGVSDQPQHF. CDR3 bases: TGCAGTGCTAATACAGGGGTATCGGATCAGCCCCAGCATTTT.

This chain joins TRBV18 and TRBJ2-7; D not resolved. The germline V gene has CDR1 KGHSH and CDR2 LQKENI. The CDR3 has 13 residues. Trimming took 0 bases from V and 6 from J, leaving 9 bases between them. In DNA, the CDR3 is TGTGCCAGCTCACCACCGGCCCCCTTCGAGCAGTACTTC. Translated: CASSPPAPFEQYF.

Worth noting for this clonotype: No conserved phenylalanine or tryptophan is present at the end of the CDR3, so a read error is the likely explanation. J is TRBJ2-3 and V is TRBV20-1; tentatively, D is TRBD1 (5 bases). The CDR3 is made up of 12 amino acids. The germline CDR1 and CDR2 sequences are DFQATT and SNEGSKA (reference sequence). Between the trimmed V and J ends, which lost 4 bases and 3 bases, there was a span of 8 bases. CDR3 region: CSATRQTDTQYY. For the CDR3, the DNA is TGCAGTGCTACGAGACAGACAGATACGCAGTATTAT.

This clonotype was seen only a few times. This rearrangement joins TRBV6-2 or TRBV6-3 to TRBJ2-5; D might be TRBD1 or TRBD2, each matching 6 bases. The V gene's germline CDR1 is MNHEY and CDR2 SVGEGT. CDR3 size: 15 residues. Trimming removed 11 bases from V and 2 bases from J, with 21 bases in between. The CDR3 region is CASVRETGPQETQYF. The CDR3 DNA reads TGTGCCTCTGTCCGGGAGACAGGCCCTCAAGAGACCCAGTACTTC.

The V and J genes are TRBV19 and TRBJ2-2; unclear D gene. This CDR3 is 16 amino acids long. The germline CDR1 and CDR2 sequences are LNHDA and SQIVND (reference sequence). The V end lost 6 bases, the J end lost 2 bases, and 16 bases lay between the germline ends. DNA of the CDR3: TGTGCCAGTAGCTTACCGCAGTATGACAACACCGGGGAGCTGTTTTTT. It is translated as CASSLPQYDNTGELFF. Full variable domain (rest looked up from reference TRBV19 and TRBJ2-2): DGGITQSPKYLFRKEGQNVTLSCEQNLNHDAMYWYRQDPGQGLRLIYYSQIVNDFQKGDIAEGYSVSREKKESFPLTVTSAQKNPTAFYLCASSLPQYDNTGELFFGEGSRLTVL.

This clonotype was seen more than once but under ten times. This chain's CDR3 is CASRKTSGSYEQYF. CDR3 in DNA: TGTGCCAGCAGAAAAACTAGCGGGAGCTACGAGCAGTACTTC. This rearrangement joins TRBV6-1 to TRBJ2-7, with 11 bases fitting TRBD2. The CDR3 is 14 amino acids. The germline gives CDR1 MNHNS, CDR2 SASEGT. V shed 6 bases, J shed 3 bases, and the junction held 4 bases outside the gene matches.

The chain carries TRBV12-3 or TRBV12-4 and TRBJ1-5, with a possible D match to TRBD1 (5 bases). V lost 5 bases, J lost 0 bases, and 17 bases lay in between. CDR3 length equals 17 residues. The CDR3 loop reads CASSPGRRIYSNQPQHF. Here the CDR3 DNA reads TGTGCCAGCAGTCCGGGACGGCGAATTTATAGCAATCAGCCCCAGCATTTT.

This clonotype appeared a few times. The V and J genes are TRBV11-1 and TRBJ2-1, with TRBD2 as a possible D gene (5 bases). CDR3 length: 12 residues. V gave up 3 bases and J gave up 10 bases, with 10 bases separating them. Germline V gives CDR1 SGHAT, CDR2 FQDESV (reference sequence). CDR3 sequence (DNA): TGTGCCAGCAGCTTCAAAGCGGTGGAGCAGTTCTTC. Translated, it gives CASSFKAVEQFF.

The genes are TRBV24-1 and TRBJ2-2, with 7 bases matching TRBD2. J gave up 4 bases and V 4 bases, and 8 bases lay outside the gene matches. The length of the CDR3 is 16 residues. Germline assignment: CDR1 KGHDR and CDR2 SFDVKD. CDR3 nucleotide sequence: TGTGCCACCAGTGACCCTCGAGCGGGGTTCACCGGGGAGCTGTTTTTT. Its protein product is CATSDPRAGFTGELFF.